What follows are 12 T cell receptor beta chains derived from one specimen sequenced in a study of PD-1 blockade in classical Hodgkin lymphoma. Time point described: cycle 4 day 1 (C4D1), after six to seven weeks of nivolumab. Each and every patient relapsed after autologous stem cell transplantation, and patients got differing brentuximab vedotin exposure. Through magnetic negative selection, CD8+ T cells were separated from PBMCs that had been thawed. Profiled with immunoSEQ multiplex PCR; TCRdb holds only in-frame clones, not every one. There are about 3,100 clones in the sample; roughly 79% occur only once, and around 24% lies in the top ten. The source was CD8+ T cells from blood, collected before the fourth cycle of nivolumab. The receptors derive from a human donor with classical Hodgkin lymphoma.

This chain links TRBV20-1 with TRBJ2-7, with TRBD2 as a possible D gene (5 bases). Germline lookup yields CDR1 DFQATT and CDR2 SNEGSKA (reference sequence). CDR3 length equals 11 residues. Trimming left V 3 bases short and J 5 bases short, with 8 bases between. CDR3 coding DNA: TGCAGTGCTAGGGACTTTCACGAGCAGTACTTC. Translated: CSARDFHEQYF.

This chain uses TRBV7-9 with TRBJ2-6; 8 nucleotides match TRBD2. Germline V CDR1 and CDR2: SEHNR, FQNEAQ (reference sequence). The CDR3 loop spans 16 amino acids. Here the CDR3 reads CAARSSGDSGANVLTF. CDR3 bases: TGTGCGGCGAGGAGTAGCGGGGACTCTGGGGCCAACGTCCTGACTTTC.

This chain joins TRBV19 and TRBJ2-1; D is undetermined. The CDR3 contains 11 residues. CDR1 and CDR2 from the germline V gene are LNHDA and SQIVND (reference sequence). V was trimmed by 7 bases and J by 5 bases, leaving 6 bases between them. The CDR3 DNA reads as TGTGCCAGTATCAGAAACAATGAGCAGTTCTTC. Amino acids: CASIRNNEQFF.

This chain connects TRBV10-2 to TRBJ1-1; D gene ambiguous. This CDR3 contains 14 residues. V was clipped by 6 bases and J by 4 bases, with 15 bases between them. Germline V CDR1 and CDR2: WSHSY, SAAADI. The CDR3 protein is CASREFGPRTEAFF. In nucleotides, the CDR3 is TGCGCCAGCAGGGAATTCGGTCCTCGCACTGAAGCTTTCTTT.

CDR3 sequence: CASSQDKSGEQFF. As DNA, the CDR3 is TGCGCCAGCAGCCAAGATAAGAGTGGGGAGCAGTTCTTC. The rearrangement links TRBV4-3 to TRBJ2-1, with D unresolved. Trimming removed 0 bases from V and 10 bases from J, with 10 bases in between. The germline V gene encodes CDR1 LGHNA and CDR2 YSLEER. The CDR3 is 13 residues long.

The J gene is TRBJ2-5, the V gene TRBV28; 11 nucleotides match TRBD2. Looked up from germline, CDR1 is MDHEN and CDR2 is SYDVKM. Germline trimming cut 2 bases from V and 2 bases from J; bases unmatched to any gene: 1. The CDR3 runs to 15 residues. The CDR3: CASSLGTSGQETQYF. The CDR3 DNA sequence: TGTGCCAGCAGTTTAGGGACTAGCGGACAAGAGACCCAGTACTTC.

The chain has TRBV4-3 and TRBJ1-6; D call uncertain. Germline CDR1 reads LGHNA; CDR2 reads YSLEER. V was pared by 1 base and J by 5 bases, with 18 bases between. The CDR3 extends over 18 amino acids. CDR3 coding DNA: TGCGCCAGCAGCCAAGGACTCTTGTCGGGAATTGATAATTCACCCCTCCACTTT. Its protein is CASSQGLLSGIDNSPLHF.

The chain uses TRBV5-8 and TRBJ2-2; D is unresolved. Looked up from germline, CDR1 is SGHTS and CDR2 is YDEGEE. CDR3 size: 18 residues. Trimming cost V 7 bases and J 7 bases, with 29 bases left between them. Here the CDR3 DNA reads TGTGCCAGCCCCTCCCGGCGCCCCGAGCAGGTGTTAGACGGGGAGCTGTTTTTT. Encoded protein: CASPSRRPEQVLDGELFF.

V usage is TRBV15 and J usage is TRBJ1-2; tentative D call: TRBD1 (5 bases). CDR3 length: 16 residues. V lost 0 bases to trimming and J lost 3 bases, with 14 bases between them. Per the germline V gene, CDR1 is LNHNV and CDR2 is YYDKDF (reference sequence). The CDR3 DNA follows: TGTGCCACCAGCAGAGATATTGCCGGGACCGACTATGGCTACACCTTC. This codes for CATSRDIAGTDYGYTF. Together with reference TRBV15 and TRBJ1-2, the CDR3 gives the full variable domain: DAMVIQNPRYQVTQFGKPVTLSCSQTLNHNVMYWYQQKSSQAPKLLFHYYDKDFNNEADTPDNFQSRRPNTSFCFLDIRSPGLGDTAMYLCATSRDIAGTDYGYTFGSGTRLTVV.

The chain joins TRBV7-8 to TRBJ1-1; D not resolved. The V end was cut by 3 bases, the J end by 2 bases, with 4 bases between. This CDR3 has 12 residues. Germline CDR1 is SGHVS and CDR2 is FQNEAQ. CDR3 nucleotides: TGTGCCAGCAGCTTTTATAACACTGAAGCTTTCTTT. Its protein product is CASSFYNTEAFF.

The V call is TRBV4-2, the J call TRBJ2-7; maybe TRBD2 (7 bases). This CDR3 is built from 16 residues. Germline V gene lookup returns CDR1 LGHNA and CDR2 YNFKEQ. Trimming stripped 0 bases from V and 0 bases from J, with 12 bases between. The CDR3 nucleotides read TGTGCCAGCAGCCAAGATGAGGGGGGGGGCTCCTACGAGCAGTACTTC. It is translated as CASSQDEGGGSYEQYF.

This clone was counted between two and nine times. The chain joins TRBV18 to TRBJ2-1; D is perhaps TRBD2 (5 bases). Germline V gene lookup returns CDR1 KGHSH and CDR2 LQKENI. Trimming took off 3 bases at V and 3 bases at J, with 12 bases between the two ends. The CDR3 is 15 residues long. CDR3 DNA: TGTGCCAGCTCACCGCCGGACTCCTACTACAATGAGCAGTTCTTC. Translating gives CASSPPDSYYNEQFF.